This entry lists 26 T cell receptor beta chains sequenced from one sample in a study of shared clonotypes between healthy human individuals (dated by TCRdb to about 2020). The library was made by the immunoSEQ multiplex PCR assay. Held by TCRdb, this immuneACCESS table contains in-frame sequences only and omits some clones. Under half of the omission traces to an unresolved V gene where checked; the cause of the rest is unknown. The sample records 2 million or so clones, around 95% of which are singletons. Clones ranked in the top ten supply 0.1% to 0.15% of the sample. The sample taken for sequencing was naive CD4+ T cells sorted from blood. Interpreted using the paper, the cell subset or site label stands for: CD45RA+ positively selected. These receptors came from a man younger than 35 in good health.

The CDR3 region is CASSSSRTNTGELFF. The CDR3 region has the DNA TGCGCCAGCTCCTCCAGCAGGACGAACACCGGGGAGCTGTTTTTT. The J gene is TRBJ2-2, the V gene TRBV5-1; no firm D call. Trimming pared 7 bases from V and 0 bases from J, leaving 13 bases between. The CDR3 is 15 amino acids. The germline V gene has CDR1 SGHRS and CDR2 YFSETQ.

This CDR3 reads CAISFAADPSGNTIYF. In DNA, the CDR3 is TGTGCCATCAGTTTCGCAGCGGACCCCTCTGGAAACACCATATATTTT. The V gene is TRBV10-3, the J gene TRBJ1-3; the D is unclear. Trimming removed 5 bases at V and 0 bases at J, with 14 bases between. The CDR3 totals 16 residues. CDR1 and CDR2 from the germline V gene are ENHRY and SYGVKD.

The chain combines TRBV5-1 with TRBJ1-2, with no clear D. V gave up 0 bases and J gave up 0 bases, with 9 bases separating them. This CDR3 has 15 residues. CDR1 and CDR2 from the germline V gene are SGHRS and YFSETQ. In DNA, the CDR3 is TGCGCCAGCAGCTTGGAACAGAGCCCTAACTATGGCTACACCTTC. Encoded protein: CASSLEQSPNYGYTF.

The chain has TRBV6-1 and TRBJ1-2, with 10 positions matching TRBD1. V gave up 4 bases and J gave up 4 bases; unmatched junction bases: 6. The germline CDR1 and CDR2 sequences are MNHNS and SASEGT. There are 15 residues in the CDR3. The CDR3 DNA reads as TGTGCCAGCAGTGGAGGGACAGGGGAGATCTATGGCTACACCTTC. Its translation is CASSGGTGEIYGYTF.

The rearrangement uses TRBV6-1 and TRBJ2-3; possible D gene TRBD2, 5 bases. The length of the CDR3 is 13 residues. Germline lookup yields CDR1 MNHNS and CDR2 SASEGT. V lost 8 bases, J lost 0 bases, and 9 bases lay in between. CDR3 amino acids: CASRESSTDTQYF. The CDR3 region has the DNA TGTGCCAGCCGGGAATCTAGCACAGATACGCAGTATTTT.

This clone was recorded only once. V usage is TRBV5-6 and J usage is TRBJ1-6; no definite D call. With 0 bases removed from V and 10 bases from J, the gap between germline ends came to 8 bases. Germline V CDR1 and CDR2: SGHDT, YYEEEE. The length of the CDR3 is 13 residues. In DNA form, the CDR3 reads TGTGCCAGCAGCTTGGGACCCTCCTCACCCCTCCACTTT. Protein: CASSLGPSSPLHF.

To note about this clone: This sample includes further DNA sequences coding for the same CDR3. V and J are TRBV4-3 and TRBJ1-6; D possibly corresponds to TRBD1 (5 bases). Germline CDR1 reads LGHNA; CDR2 reads YSLEER. V dropped 4 bases and J dropped 0 bases, with 16 bases sitting between them. The CDR3 sequence is 18 residues long. CDR3 bases: TGCGCCAGCAGCCTGACAAGGGGTGGGAGCTCCTATAATTCACCCCTCCACTTT. Translated: CASSLTRGGSSYNSPLHF.

J is TRBJ2-2 and V is TRBV5-1; 8 bases match TRBD1. V was pared by 4 bases and J by 3 bases, with 8 bases of the junction left unmatched. The CDR3 is 16 amino acids. The germline gives CDR1 SGHRS, CDR2 YFSETQ. CDR3 in DNA: TGCGCCAGCAGCCCTCAGGGGGCATGGGACACCGGGGAGCTGTTTTTT. This encodes CASSPQGAWDTGELFF.

The V gene is TRBV5-5, the J gene TRBJ2-1; no clear D gene. Looked up from germline, CDR1 is SGHKS and CDR2 is YYEKEE (reference sequence). The germline V and J ends were trimmed by 4 bases and 8 bases, with 16 bases remaining between them. The CDR3 runs 14 residues. The CDR3: CASSPSPSRDEQFF. CDR3 nucleotide sequence: TGTGCCAGCAGCCCGTCCCCATCCCGTGATGAGCAGTTCTTC.

The chain combines TRBV7-2 with TRBJ2-1; D is undetermined. This CDR3 contains 14 residues. Trimming shortened V by 2 bases and J by 8 bases, and 13 bases separated the two germline ends. The germline V gene encodes CDR1 SGHTA and CDR2 FQGNSA. In DNA, the CDR3 is TGTGCCAGCAGCTTACGTCCAGATTTCTATGAGCAGTTCTTC. It encodes CASSLRPDFYEQFF.

The genes are TRBV2 and TRBJ1-5, with a weak D call TRBD1 (5 bases). The V and J ends lost 8 bases and 2 bases respectively, with 13 bases between them. Germline CDR1 reads SNHLY; CDR2 reads FYNNEI. This CDR3 spans 14 amino acids. The CDR3 coding sequence is TGTGCCAGCGAAGGGGTTGAGGGCAATCAGCCCCAGCATTTT. Protein: CASEGVEGNQPQHF.

V gene TRBV9 combines with J gene TRBJ2-1; TRBD2 agrees at 12 bases. This CDR3 comprises 18 residues. Germline CDR1 is SGDLS and CDR2 is YYNGEE. Unmatched junction bases numbered 10, after V lost 2 bases and J lost 4 bases. CDR3 in amino acids: CASSVTSGGPAKYNEQFF. As DNA, the CDR3 is TGTGCCAGCAGCGTGACTAGCGGGGGTCCCGCGAAATACAATGAGCAGTTCTTC.

The rearrangement links TRBV5-4 to TRBJ2-5, with D uncertain. CDR1 SGHNT and CDR2 YYREEE come from the germline V gene (reference sequence). Between the trimmed V and J ends, which lost 0 bases and 2 bases, there was a span of 8 bases. This CDR3 contains 14 residues. This CDR3 reads CASSLAWGQETQYF. CDR3 bases: TGTGCCAGCAGCTTGGCGTGGGGACAAGAGACCCAGTACTTC.

This chain connects TRBV5-1 to TRBJ2-7; D is perhaps TRBD1 or TRBD2 (5 bases each). V was clipped by 4 bases and J by 1 base, with 18 bases between them. Germline V gives CDR1 SGHRS, CDR2 YFSETQ. The length of the CDR3 is 16 residues. The CDR3 sequence is CASSDGTAIGSYEQYF. Written as DNA, the CDR3 is TGCGCCAGCAGCGACGGGACCGCTATCGGGTCCTACGAGCAGTACTTC. Based on the CDR3 plus reference TRBV5-1 and TRBJ2-7, the full variable domain is KAGVTQTPRYLIKTRGQQVTLSCSPISGHRSVSWYQQTPGQGLQFLFEYFSETQRNKGNFPGRFSGRQFSNSRSEMNVSTLELGDSALYLCASSDGTAIGSYEQYFGPGTRLTVT.

Points on this clone: The sample holds other DNA sequences that translate to the same CDR3. The gene calls are TRBV18 and TRBJ1-1; no definite D call. Per germline, CDR1 KGHSH and CDR2 LQKENI. This CDR3 region has 13 residues. Trimming stripped 3 bases from V and 0 bases from J, with 5 bases between. In DNA form, the CDR3 reads TGTGCCAGCTCACCTGACCTGAACACTGAAGCTTTCTTT. Protein sequence: CASSPDLNTEAFF.

V usage is TRBV5-5 and J usage is TRBJ2-7; D is uncertain. The CDR3 is 14 amino acids. V lost 0 bases to trimming and J lost 3 bases, with 10 bases between them. Germline-derived CDR1 and CDR2 are SGHKS and YYEKEE (reference sequence). DNA for the CDR3: TGTGCCAGCAGCTTGGATCCCCCTCTCTACGAGCAGTACTTC. The encoded protein is CASSLDPPLYEQYF.

The rearrangement uses TRBV5-1 and TRBJ2-5; 10 nucleotides align to TRBD2. The V and J ends lost 4 bases and 7 bases, in that order; junction bases with no gene match: 10. There are 15 residues in the CDR3. Germline CDR1 and CDR2: SGHRS and YFSETQ. The DNA for the CDR3 is TGCGCCAGCAGCGCCGGGACTAGCGCCCCGCGGACCCAGTACTTC. It specifies CASSAGTSAPRTQYF.

Points on this clone: This sample includes further DNA sequences coding for the same CDR3. V is TRBV27 and J is TRBJ2-7; 7 bases fit TRBD1. Trimming removed 3 bases from V and 3 bases from J; junction bases left unmatched: 8. The CDR3 is 15 amino acids. CDR1 MNHEY and CDR2 SMNVEV come from the germline V gene (reference sequence). The CDR3 DNA reads TGTGCCAGCAGTTTTTCGGACAGGCCTCTCTACGAGCAGTACTTC. This translates into CASSFSDRPLYEQYF.

This chain joins TRBV20-1 and TRBJ2-1; D is unclear. Germline-derived CDR1 and CDR2 are DFQATT and SNEGSKA (reference sequence). V lost 6 bases and J lost 7, with 7 bases in between. The CDR3 covers 10 residues. CDR3 coding DNA: TGCAGTGCCGACGCGAATGAGCAGTTCTTC. Amino acids: CSADANEQFF.

A remark on this clone: Other DNA sequences in the sample encode the same CDR3. The V and J genes are TRBV5-1 and TRBJ1-1; TRBD1 aligns across 8 bases. The CDR3 is made up of 14 amino acids. The ends lost 4 bases at V and 1 base at J; junction bases unmatched: 3. In germline, CDR1 is SGHRS, CDR2 YFSETQ. Here the CDR3 reads CASSRGQENTEAFF. The DNA for the CDR3 is TGCGCCAGCAGCCGGGGACAGGAGAACACTGAAGCTTTCTTT.

CDR3: CASSLAPSGILYNEQFF. The CDR3 region has the DNA TGTGCCAGCAGCTTAGCGCCTAGCGGGATACTATACAATGAGCAGTTCTTC. V and J are TRBV7-8 and TRBJ2-1; the match to TRBD2 covers 9 bases. After removal of 0 bases from V and 4 bases from J, the junction contained 7 bases not matched to a gene. The CDR3 extends over 17 amino acids. Germline CDR1 reads SGHVS; CDR2 reads FQNEAQ. Full variable domain (rest looked up from reference TRBV7-8 and TRBJ2-1): GAGVSQSPRYKVAKRGQDVALRCDPISGHVSLFWYQQALGQGPEFLTYFQNEAQLDKSGLPSDRFFAERPEGSVSTLKIQRTQQEDSAVYLCASSLAPSGILYNEQFFGPGTRLTVL.

This sequence joins TRBV6-5 and TRBJ2-7; TRBD1 or TRBD2 may be the D gene (6 bases each). V was trimmed by 5 bases and J by 2 bases, leaving 13 bases between them. The CDR3 extends over 14 amino acids. Looked up from germline, CDR1 is MNHEY and CDR2 is SVGAGI. The CDR3 sequence: CASSPQGTAYEQYF. The DNA for the CDR3 is TGTGCCAGCAGTCCTCAGGGGACTGCCTACGAGCAGTACTTC.

This clone occurred once. The chain employs TRBV5-1 and TRBJ2-1; TRBD2 matches at 13 bases. The CDR3 consists of 16 residues. Trimming at V came to 4 bases and at J to 3 bases, leaving 4 bases not matched to a gene. CDR1 and CDR2 (germline): SGHRS, YFSETQ. This CDR3 reads CASSPGLAGDYNEQFF. The CDR3 coding sequence is TGCGCCAGCAGCCCTGGACTAGCGGGGGACTACAATGAGCAGTTCTTC.

This clone was recorded only once. The gene calls are TRBV30 and TRBJ1-5; D unresolved. Per germline, CDR1 GTSNPN and CDR2 SVGIG (reference sequence). Between the trimmed V and J ends, which lost 0 bases and 0 bases, there was a span of 6 bases. The CDR3 has 14 amino acids. In DNA, the CDR3 is TGTGCCTGGAGTGTAGACCATAGCAATCAGCCCCAGCATTTT. Protein: CAWSVDHSNQPQHF.

This clone was counted between two and nine times. The chain links TRBV7-2 to TRBJ2-2; no definite D call. Trimming removed 7 bases from V and 1 base from J, with 10 bases in between. The CDR3 consists of 14 residues. Germline V lookup: CDR1 SGHTA, CDR2 FQGNSA. The CDR3 nucleotides are TGTGCCAGCAACTCCGCAGGGAACACCGGGGAGCTGTTTTTT. It is translated as CASNSAGNTGELFF.

The chain links TRBV5-1 to TRBJ2-5; 10 bases align to TRBD2. Germline V gene data show CDR1 as SGHRS and CDR2 as YFSETQ. This CDR3 has 15 amino acids. J gave up 5 bases and V 1 base, and 5 bases lay outside the gene matches. The CDR3 DNA reads as TGCGCCAGCAGCTTGACTAGCGGGATGAAGGAGACCCAGTACTTC. This sequence encodes CASSLTSGMKETQYF. Full variable domain (rest looked up from reference TRBV5-1 and TRBJ2-5): KAGVTQTPRYLIKTRGQQVTLSCSPISGHRSVSWYQQTPGQGLQFLFEYFSETQRNKGNFPGRFSGRQFSNSRSEMNVSTLELGDSALYLCASSLTSGMKETQYFGPGTRLLVL.